This T cell receptor beta chain is from a study of T cells in Graves' hyperthyroidism and ophthalmopathy. Regarding the study as a whole: A model using 13 V-J features told ophthalmopathy apart from stable hyperthyroidism.

Inclusion characteristics of ophthalmopathy patients comprised a Clinical Activity Score of at least 3, a NOSPECS grade of at least 4, and duration under 3 months. Patients were excluded because of uncontrolled infection, other autoimmune disease, pregnancy or lactation. This sample holds PBMCs from 8 to 10 ml fresh peripheral blood. TCR beta CDR3 sequences were amplified from RNA transcripts. RT-PCR in the first round (using the HTBI primer set) targeted the TCR CDR3. MiXCR, run by TCRdb on the multiplex PCR reads, gives a single entry per CDR3 protein. Of roughly 500,000 distinct CDR3 sequences in the sample, about 16% are singletons; the top ten hold 25% to 30%. Per germline, CDR1 SNHLY and CDR2 FYNNEI. CDR3 length: 12 residues. V shed 9 bases and J shed 7 bases, with 13 bases lying between them. This clonotype was seen only a few times. What it binds is not known.

Specimen: blood. The TCR originated in a woman in her twenties or thirties with Graves' ophthalmopathy. This chain connects TRBV2 to TRBJ1-3, with D maybe TRBD1 (6 bases). CDR3 sequence (DNA): TGTGCCAGTAGGGACAACTTGAACACCATATATTTT. Translation gives CASRDNLNTIYF.